This TCR beta chain was found in a study of identical twins. V dropped 4 bases and J dropped 2 bases, with 8 bases sitting between them. The germline CDR1 and CDR2 sequences are SGDLS and YYNGEE. The CDR3 length is 13 residues. MiXCR, run by TCRdb on the 5' RACE reads, gives a single entry per CDR3 protein. The sample consists of 230,000 or so distinct CDR3 sequences, around 8% of them appearing once. Overall study findings and caveats: Interpretation of the results relied on cross-sectional statistical analysis and not on following the same donors.

This clonotype came up many times. The antigen is unknown. The same sample was also used in a study of yellow fever vaccine responses in identical twins.

The specimen was CD8+ T cells sorted from blood. The chain carries TRBV9 and TRBJ2-3; no firm D call. The sequence was obtained from a woman under 30 in good health. The CDR3 is CASSPLNTDTQYF. The DNA of the CDR3 is TGTGCCAGCAGCCCCCTAAACACAGATACGCAGTATTTT.